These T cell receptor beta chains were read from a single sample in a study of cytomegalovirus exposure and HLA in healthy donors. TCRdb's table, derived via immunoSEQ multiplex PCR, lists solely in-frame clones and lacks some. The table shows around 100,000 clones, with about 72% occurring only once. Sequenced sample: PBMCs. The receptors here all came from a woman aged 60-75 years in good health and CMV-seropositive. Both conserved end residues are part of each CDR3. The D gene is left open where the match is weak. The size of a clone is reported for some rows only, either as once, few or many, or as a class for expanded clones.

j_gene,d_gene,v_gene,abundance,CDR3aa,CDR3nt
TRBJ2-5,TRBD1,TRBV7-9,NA,CASSLAVQPDRGGKTQYF,TGTGCCAGCAGCTTAGCCGTCCAACCGGACAGGGGTGGAAAGACCCAGTACTTC
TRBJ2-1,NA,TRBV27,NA,CASSSYSTSYNEQFF,TGTGCCAGCAGTTCATATAGCACCTCCTACAATGAGCAGTTCTTC
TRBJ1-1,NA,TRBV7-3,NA,CASSRGGLTNTEAFF,TGTGCCAGCAGTCGGGGGGGACTCACGAACACTGAAGCTTTCTTT
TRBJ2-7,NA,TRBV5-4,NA,CASSLGPETYEQYF,TGTGCCAGCAGCCTGGGCCCAGAAACCTACGAGCAGTACTTC
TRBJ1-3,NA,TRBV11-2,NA,CASSSVSRNTIYF,TGTGCCTCCTCTTCCGTTTCTAGAAACACCATATATTTT
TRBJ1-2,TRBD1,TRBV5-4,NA,CASSLGQGNYGYTF,TGTGCCAGCAGCTTGGGACAGGGGAACTATGGCTACACCTTC
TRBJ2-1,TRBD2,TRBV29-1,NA,CSVEATSGSNEQFF,TGCAGCGTTGAAGCGACTAGCGGGAGTAATGAGCAGTTCTTC
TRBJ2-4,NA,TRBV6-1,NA,CASSESRLAKILAKNIQYF,TGTGCCAGCAGTGAATCGCGGCTAGCTAAGATCCTAGCCAAAAACATTCAGTACTTC
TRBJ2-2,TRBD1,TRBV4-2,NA,CASSLRTGTNTGELFF,TGTGCCAGCAGTCTTAGGACAGGCACGAACACCGGGGAGCTGTTTTTT
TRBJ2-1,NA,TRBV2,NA,CASSLTSSSYNEQFF,TGTGCCAGCAGCCTGACTAGTAGCTCCTACAATGAGCAGTTCTTC
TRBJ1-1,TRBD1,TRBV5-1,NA,CASSLGDRVEAFF,TGCGCCAGCAGCTTGGGGGACAGGGTTGAAGCTTTCTTT
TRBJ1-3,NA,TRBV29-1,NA,CSVRQGNTIYF,TGCAGCGTGCGCCAAGGAAACACCATATATTTT
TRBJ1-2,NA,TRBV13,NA,CASSPGRGGISAGYTF,TGTGCCAGCAGCCCGGGGCGGGGCGGGATCTCAGCTGGCTACACCTTC
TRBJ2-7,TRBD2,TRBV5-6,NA,CASSWGAGLSSYEQYF,TGTGCCAGCAGCTGGGGAGCGGGACTTAGCTCCTACGAGCAGTACTTC
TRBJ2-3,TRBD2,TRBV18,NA,CASSPPAGGMTDTQYF,TGTGCCAGCTCACCACCTGCGGGGGGCATGACAGATACGCAGTATTTT
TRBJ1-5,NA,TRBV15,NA,CATSRDRGNQPQHF,TGTGCCACCAGCAGAGATCGCGGGAATCAGCCCCAGCATTTT
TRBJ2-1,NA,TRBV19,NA,CASSIYSGITVYNEQFF,TGTGCCAGTAGTATATATTCGGGTATCACCGTTTACAATGAGCAGTTCTTC
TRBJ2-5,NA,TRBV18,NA,CASSPAGRQETQYF,TGTGCCAGCTCACCAGCGGGACGGCAAGAGACCCAGTACTTC
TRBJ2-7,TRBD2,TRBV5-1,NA,CASSPSSSGLEQYF,TGCGCCAGCAGCCCTAGCTCTAGCGGTCTGGAGCAGTACTTC
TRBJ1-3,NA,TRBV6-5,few,CASSYSYEFGTIYF,TGTGCCAGCAGTTACTCGTATGAATTCGGCACCATATATTTT
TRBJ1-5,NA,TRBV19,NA,CASSMTGTNLLSNQPQHF,TGTGCCAGTAGTATGACCGGGACAAATTTACTTAGCAATCAGCCCCAGCATTTT
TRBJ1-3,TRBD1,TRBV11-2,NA,CASSLRTGRATIYF,TGTGCCAGCAGCTTACGGACAGGGAGAGCCACCATATATTTT
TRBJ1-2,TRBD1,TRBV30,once,CAWMVSHRGGGYTF,TGTGCCTGGATGGTCTCTCACAGGGGTGGAGGCTACACCTTC
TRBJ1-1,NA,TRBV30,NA,CAWDVGAGNTEAFF,TGTGCCTGGGATGTGGGGGCTGGGAACACTGAAGCTTTCTTT
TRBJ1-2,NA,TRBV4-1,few,CASSRRGGGYTF,TGCGCCAGCAGCCGTCGGGGAGGAGGCTACACCTTC
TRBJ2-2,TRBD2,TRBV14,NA,CASSQIAGAGELFF,TGTGCCAGCAGCCAAATAGCGGGAGCCGGGGAGCTGTTTTTT
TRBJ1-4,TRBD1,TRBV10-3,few,CAISDKRGQGEKLFF,TGTGCCATCAGTGACAAAAGGGGGCAAGGTGAAAAACTGTTTTTT
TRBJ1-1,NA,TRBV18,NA,CASHIQSMNTEAFF,TGTGCCAGCCATATACAGAGCATGAACACTGAAGCTTTCTTT
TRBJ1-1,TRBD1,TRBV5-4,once,CASSSGQGMNTEAFF,TGTGCCAGCAGCAGCGGACAGGGCATGAACACTGAAGCTTTCTTT
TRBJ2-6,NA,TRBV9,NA,CASSVVGVGANVLTF,TGTGCCAGCAGCGTAGTCGGGGTGGGGGCCAACGTCCTGACTTTC
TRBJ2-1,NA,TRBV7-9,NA,CASSQNPGLTYNEQFF,TGTGCCAGCAGCCAAAACCCGGGACTCACCTACAATGAGCAGTTCTTC
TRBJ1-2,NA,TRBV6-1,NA,CASSELHTNYGYTF,TGTGCCAGCAGTGAATTACATACTAACTATGGCTACACCTTC
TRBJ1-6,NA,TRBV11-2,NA,CASSSETVTSPLHF,TGTGCCAGCAGCTCGGAGACAGTGACTTCACCCCTCCACTTT
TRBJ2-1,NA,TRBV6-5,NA,CASSPRLVYNEQFF,TGTGCCAGCAGTCCAAGACTAGTTTACAATGAGCAGTTCTTC
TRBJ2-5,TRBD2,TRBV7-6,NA,CASSRTSGRALETQYF,TGTGCCAGCAGCCGGACTAGCGGGAGGGCCTTGGAGACCCAGTACTTC
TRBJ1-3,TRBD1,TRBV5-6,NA,CASSFKDRGNTIYF,TGTGCCAGCAGCTTTAAGGACAGGGGGAACACCATATATTTT
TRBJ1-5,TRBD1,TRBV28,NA,CASSSGQGRGAQHF,TGTGCCAGCAGTTCTGGACAGGGCCGGGGAGCCCAGCATTTT
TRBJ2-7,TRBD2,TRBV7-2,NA,CASRTGTSGIEQYF,TGTGCCAGCAGAACCGGGACTAGCGGTATAGAGCAGTACTTC
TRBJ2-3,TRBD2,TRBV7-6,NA,CASSFLGGRSNGGTDTQYF,TGTGCCAGCAGCTTTTTGGGCGGGAGGAGCAATGGCGGCACAGATACGCAGTATTTT
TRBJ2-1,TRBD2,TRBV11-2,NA,CASSPVSGTLPYNEQFF,TGTGCCAGCAGCCCGGTTAGCGGGACTCTCCCCTACAATGAGCAGTTCTTC
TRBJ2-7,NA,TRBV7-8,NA,CASSLVSSGVYEQYF,TGTGCCAGCAGCTTAGTGTCTTCAGGGGTTTACGAGCAGTACTTC